One T cell receptor beta chain is described in this entry. The entry originates in a study of blood T cell repertoires in COVID-19. The CDR3 has 14 amino acids. The V gene's germline CDR1 is MDHEN and CDR2 SYDVKM. V shed 7 bases and J 5 bases; nucleotides not matched to a gene: 4. Profiling relied on immunoSEQ multiplex PCR, and the TCRdb table lists in-frame clones only, not all of them. Of over 250,000 clones listed, 65% to 90% are singletons. The source of this sequence is a human donor in a cohort sampled during active COVID-19. Sequences were obtained from peripheral blood. The rearrangement uses TRBV28 and TRBJ2-2; 10 nucleotides line up with TRBD1. This CDR3 is CASIRDRGTGELFF. CDR3 bases: TGTGCCAGCATCCGGGACAGGGGAACCGGGGAGCTGTTTTTT.